The present T cell receptor beta chain was sequenced within a study of blood T cell repertoires in COVID-19. In the original processing: Estimation of nucleated cell counts relied on the amplification of reference gene primers. The data were produced by immunoSEQ multiplex PCR, yet TCRdb's version contains in-frame clones alone and is incomplete. For V, J and clone size, that table is used; D and trimming come from the DNA. The table records roughly 360,000 clones, roughly four fifths of them present only once. This CDR3 is 15 amino acids long. Per the germline V gene, CDR1 is SGHTA and CDR2 is FQGNSA. V trimming: 1 base; J trimming: 6 bases; junction bases outside the gene matches: 6.

This clonotype originated in a woman aged 50 to 65 who had recovered from COVID-19. The chain employs TRBV7-2 and TRBJ2-7, with TRBD2 matching over 10 bases. Sequencing input: PBMCs or T cells enriched from blood (not recorded which). CDR3: CASSLEASGRSEQYF. CDR3 nucleotides: TGTGCCAGCAGCTTAGAGGCTAGCGGGAGAAGCGAGCAGTACTTC.